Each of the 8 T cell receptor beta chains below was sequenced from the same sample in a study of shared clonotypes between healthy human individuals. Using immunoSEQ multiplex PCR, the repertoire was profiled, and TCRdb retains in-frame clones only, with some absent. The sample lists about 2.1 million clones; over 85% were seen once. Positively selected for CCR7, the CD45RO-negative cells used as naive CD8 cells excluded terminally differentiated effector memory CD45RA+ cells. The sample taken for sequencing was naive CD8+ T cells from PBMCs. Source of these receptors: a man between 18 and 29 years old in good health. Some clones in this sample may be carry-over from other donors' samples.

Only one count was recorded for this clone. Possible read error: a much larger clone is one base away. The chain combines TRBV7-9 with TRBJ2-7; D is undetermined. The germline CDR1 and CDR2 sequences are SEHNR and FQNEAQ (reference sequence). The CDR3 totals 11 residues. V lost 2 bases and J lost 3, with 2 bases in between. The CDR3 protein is CASSLYYEQYF. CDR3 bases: TGTGCCAGCAGCTTATACTACGAGCAGTACTTC.

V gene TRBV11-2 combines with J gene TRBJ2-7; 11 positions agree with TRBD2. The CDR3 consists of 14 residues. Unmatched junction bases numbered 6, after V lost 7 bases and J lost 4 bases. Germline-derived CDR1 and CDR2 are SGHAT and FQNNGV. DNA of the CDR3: TGTGCCAGCAAGGAGGCTAGCGGGAGGTACGAGCAGTACTTC. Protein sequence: CASKEASGRYEQYF.

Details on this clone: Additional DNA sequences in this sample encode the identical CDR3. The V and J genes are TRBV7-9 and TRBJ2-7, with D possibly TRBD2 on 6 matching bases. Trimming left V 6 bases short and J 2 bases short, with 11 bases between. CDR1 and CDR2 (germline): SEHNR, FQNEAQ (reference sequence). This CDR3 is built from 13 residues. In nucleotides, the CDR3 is TGTGCCAGCAGATCTGGCGGGACCTACGAGCAGTACTTC. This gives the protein CASRSGGTYEQYF. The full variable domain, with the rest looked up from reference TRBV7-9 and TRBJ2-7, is DTGVSQNPRHKITKRGQNVTFRCDPISEHNRLYWYRQTLGQGPEFLTYFQNEAQLEKSRLLSDRFSAERPKGSFSTLEIQRTEQGDSAMYLCASRSGGTYEQYFGPGTRLTVT.

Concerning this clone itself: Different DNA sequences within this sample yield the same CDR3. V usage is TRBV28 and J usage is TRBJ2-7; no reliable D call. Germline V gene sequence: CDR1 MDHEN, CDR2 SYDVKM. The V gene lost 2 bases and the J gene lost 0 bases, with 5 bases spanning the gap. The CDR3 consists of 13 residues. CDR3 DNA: TGTGCCAGCAGTTTAGGCTACTCCTACGAGCAGTACTTC. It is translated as CASSLGYSYEQYF.

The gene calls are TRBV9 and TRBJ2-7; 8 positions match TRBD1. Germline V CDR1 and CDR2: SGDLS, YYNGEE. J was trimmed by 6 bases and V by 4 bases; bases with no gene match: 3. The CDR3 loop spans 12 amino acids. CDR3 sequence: CASSRQGFEQYF. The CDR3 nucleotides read TGTGCCAGCAGCAGACAGGGGTTCGAGCAGTACTTC.

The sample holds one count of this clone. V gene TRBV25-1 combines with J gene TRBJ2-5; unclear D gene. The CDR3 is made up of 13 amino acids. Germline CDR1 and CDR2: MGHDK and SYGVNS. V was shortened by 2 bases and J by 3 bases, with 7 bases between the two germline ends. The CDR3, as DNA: TGTGCCAGCAGTGAAAACCCCAAAGAGACCCAGTACTTC. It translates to CASSENPKETQYF.

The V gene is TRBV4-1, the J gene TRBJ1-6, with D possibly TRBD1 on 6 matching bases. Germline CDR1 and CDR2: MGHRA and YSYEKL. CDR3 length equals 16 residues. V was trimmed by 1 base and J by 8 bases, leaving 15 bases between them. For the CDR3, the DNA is TGCGCCAGCAGCCAAGCGGGGGCAGGGCCGGATTCACCCCTCCACTTT. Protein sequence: CASSQAGAGPDSPLHF.

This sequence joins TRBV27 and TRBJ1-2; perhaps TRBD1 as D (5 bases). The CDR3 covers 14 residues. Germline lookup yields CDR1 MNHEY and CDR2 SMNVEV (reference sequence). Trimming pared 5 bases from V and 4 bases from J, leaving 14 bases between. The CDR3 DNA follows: TGTGCCAGCAGTAAAGGGGTTTTAGGCTATGGCTACACCTTC. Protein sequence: CASSKGVLGYGYTF.